Listed here are 18 T cell receptor beta chains from one sample, sequenced in a study of blood T cell repertoires in COVID-19 (dated by TCRdb to about 2020). The library was prepared using the immunoSEQ multiplex PCR assay. TCRdb retrieved this table from immuneACCESS and kept in-frame rearrangements only. Not all clones are present; in checked studies, unresolved V genes account for under half, and no reason is known for the remainder. Here the sample has about 180,000 clones; roughly 77% occur a single time. The top ten hold roughly 6.8% of the sample. Sequences were obtained from peripheral blood. The receptors originated from a man between 65 and 85 years old with active or convalescent COVID-19.

This clone has at least ten counts. The V gene is TRBV27, the J gene TRBJ2-1; maybe TRBD2 (7 bases). This CDR3 has 14 amino acids. Trimming removed 8 bases from V and 0 bases from J, with 11 bases in between. Germline-derived CDR1 and CDR2 are MNHEY and SMNVEV (reference sequence). CDR3 in amino acids: CASAGAHSYNEQFF. Written as DNA, the CDR3 is TGTGCCAGCGCGGGGGCACACTCCTACAATGAGCAGTTCTTC.

The chain combines TRBV3-1 (or the pseudogene TRBV3-2) with TRBJ2-7; 11 bases fit TRBD2. Losses at the gene ends were 1 base for V and 1 base for J; bases not matched to a gene: 3. CDR1 is LGHDT, CDR2 YNNKEL, per germline (reference sequence). The CDR3 is made up of 16 amino acids. CDR3 residues: CASSQGVAGGSYEQYF. Here the CDR3 DNA reads TGTGCCAGCAGCCAAGGCGTAGCGGGAGGGTCCTACGAGCAGTACTTC.

V usage is TRBV11-2 and J usage is TRBJ1-3; 7 bases fit TRBD1. Germline CDR1 is SGHAT and CDR2 is FQNNGV. V was clipped by 2 bases and J by 0 bases; unmatched bases: 10. The CDR3 totals 18 residues. DNA of the CDR3: TGTGCCAGCAGCTTAAGTCCAGGGGGAGGAGGCTCTGGAAACACCATATATTTT. As protein: CASSLSPGGGGSGNTIYF.

This chain links TRBV5-1 with TRBJ1-1, with TRBD1 matching 7 bases. Germline V gives CDR1 SGHRS, CDR2 YFSETQ. CDR3 length: 14 amino acids. J gave up 3 bases and V 3 bases, and 5 bases lay outside the gene matches. In DNA form, the CDR3 reads TGCGCCAGCAGCTCCAGGGGGGCGGACACTGAAGCTTTCTTT. This gives the protein CASSSRGADTEAFF.

The J gene is TRBJ1-2, the V gene TRBV27; 8 bases fit TRBD1. Germline-derived CDR1 and CDR2 are MNHEY and SMNVEV (reference sequence). This CDR3 region has 14 residues. J lost 2 bases, V lost 5 bases, and 4 bases had no gene match. CDR3 in amino acids: CASSLTGVNYGYTF. The CDR3 DNA reads TGTGCCAGCAGTCTGACAGGGGTGAACTATGGCTACACCTTC.

The chain recombines TRBV2 with TRBJ1-3; perhaps TRBD1 as D (5 bases). Trimming cost V 7 bases and J 0 bases, with 13 bases left between them. The CDR3 sequence is 15 residues long. Germline V gene lookup returns CDR1 SNHLY and CDR2 FYNNEI. The DNA of the CDR3 is TGTGCCAGCAACCCTAGCGGGGGCTCTGGAAACACCATATATTTT. Translation: CASNPSGGSGNTIYF. Full variable domain (rest looked up from reference TRBV2 and TRBJ1-3): EPEVTQTPSHQVTQMGQEVILRCVPISNHLYFYWYRQILGQKVEFLVSFYNNEISEKSEIFDDQFSVERPDGSNFTLKIRSTKLEDSAMYFCASNPSGGSGNTIYFGEGSWLTVV.

The gene calls are TRBV5-1 and TRBJ2-3; 8 nucleotides line up with TRBD1. V shed 4 bases, J shed 1 base, and the junction held 8 bases outside the gene matches. There are 16 residues in the CDR3. Germline CDR1 reads SGHRS; CDR2 reads YFSETQ. The CDR3 protein is CASSHDRGGGTDTQYF. In DNA form, the CDR3 reads TGCGCCAGCAGCCACGACAGGGGTGGCGGCACAGATACGCAGTATTTT.

The chain carries TRBV5-1 and TRBJ1-1; 7 bases map to TRBD1. This CDR3 has 13 residues. The trim removed 4 bases at V and 2 bases at J, leaving 2 bases unmatched. The germline CDR1 and CDR2 sequences are SGHRS and YFSETQ. CDR3 amino acids: CASSRQGNTEAFF. Here the CDR3 DNA reads TGCGCCAGCAGCCGACAGGGTAACACTGAAGCTTTCTTT.

This chain links TRBV5-5 with TRBJ2-3; 12 bases align to TRBD2. CDR1 SGHKS and CDR2 YYEKEE come from the germline V gene (reference sequence). This CDR3 has 17 amino acids. V dropped 0 bases and J dropped 4; count of bases not matched to a gene: 6. The CDR3 sequence: CASSLVLAGGMADTQYF. In nucleotides, the CDR3 is TGTGCCAGCAGCTTGGTCCTAGCGGGGGGGATGGCAGATACGCAGTATTTT. The full variable domain, rest sourced from reference TRBV5-5 and TRBJ2-3, is DAGVTQSPTHLIKTRGQQVTLRCSPISGHKSVSWYQQVLGQGPQFIFQYYEKEERGRGNFPDRFSARQFPNYSSELNVNALLLGDSALYLCASSLVLAGGMADTQYFGPGTRLTVL.

The chain joins TRBV19 to TRBJ1-6, with D uncertain. The CDR3 sequence is 13 residues long. The germline gives CDR1 LNHDA, CDR2 SQIVND (reference sequence). V was pared by 6 bases and J by 8 bases, with 11 bases between. CDR3: CASSPSRDSPLHF. CDR3 sequence (DNA): TGTGCCAGTAGCCCGTCACGGGATTCACCCCTCCACTTT.

This clone was recorded a few times. This sequence joins TRBV5-1 and TRBJ2-3, with D possibly TRBD2 on 6 matching bases. The CDR3 is made up of 13 amino acids. Germline CDR1 and CDR2: SGHRS and YFSETQ. Trimming took off 4 bases at V and 5 bases at J, with 11 bases between the two ends. CDR3 nucleotide sequence: TGCGCCAGCAGCGTCCGGGGAGGAGATACGCAGTATTTT. Protein product: CASSVRGGDTQYF. Full variable domain (missing parts from reference TRBV5-1 and TRBJ2-3): KAGVTQTPRYLIKTRGQQVTLSCSPISGHRSVSWYQQTPGQGLQFLFEYFSETQRNKGNFPGRFSGRQFSNSRSEMNVSTLELGDSALYLCASSVRGGDTQYFGPGTRLTVL.

This chain links TRBV24-1 with TRBJ2-3; 8 bases align to TRBD2. The V gene's germline CDR1 is KGHDR and CDR2 SFDVKD. The CDR3 loop spans 14 amino acids. Trimming cost V 6 bases and J 6 bases; bases outside gene matches: 7. CDR3 in DNA: TGTGCCACCAGTCGGGGACTAGATGGGGATACGCAGTATTTT. This gives the protein CATSRGLDGDTQYF.

The gene calls are TRBV28 and TRBJ1-2; TRBD1 matches 8 bases. Trimming removed 1 base from V and 5 bases from J; junction bases left unmatched: 9. The germline V gene has CDR1 MDHEN and CDR2 SYDVKM. There are 16 residues in the CDR3. CDR3 in amino acids: CASSLYGQGRKYGYTF. DNA for the CDR3: TGTGCCAGCAGTTTATATGGACAGGGCCGCAAATATGGCTACACCTTC.

This chain joins TRBV5-1 and TRBJ2-7; D is unclear. Germline V gives CDR1 SGHRS, CDR2 YFSETQ. This CDR3 is 15 amino acids long. Trimming removed 0 bases from V and 2 bases from J, with 12 bases in between. CDR3 sequence (DNA): TGCGCCAGCAGCTTGGTACCCGATGGAGCCTACGAGCAGTACTTC. Translation: CASSLVPDGAYEQYF.

The chain couples TRBV7-2 to TRBJ1-3; a possible D gene is TRBD1 (6 bases). The CDR3 runs 15 residues. V was pared by 5 bases and J by 4 bases, with 15 bases between. Germline V gene data show CDR1 as SGHTA and CDR2 as FQGNSA. The CDR3 coding sequence is TGTGCCAGCAGCCCCGAGGGGGTGAGAGGAAACACCATATATTTT. This encodes CASSPEGVRGNTIYF. The full variable domain, in which reference TRBV7-2 and TRBJ1-3 provide the parts outside the CDR3, is GAGVSQSPSNKVTEKGKDVELRCDPISGHTALYWYRQSLGQGLEFLIYFQGNSAPDKSGLPSDRFSAERTGGSVSTLTIQRTQQEDSAVYLCASSPEGVRGNTIYFGEGSWLTVV.

On this clone: Other DNA sequences in this sample translate to the same CDR3. V and J are TRBV2 and TRBJ2-5; D is perhaps TRBD1 (5 bases). This CDR3 spans 14 amino acids. Germline CDR1 and CDR2: SNHLY and FYNNEI. The ends were cut back, 0 bases at V and 5 bases at J, with 10 bases in the middle. Here the CDR3 DNA reads TGTGCCAGCAGTGAAGCGGCAGGGCGGGAGACCCAGTACTTC. Its translation: CASSEAAGRETQYF.

The chain couples TRBV5-1 to TRBJ1-6; 7 bases match TRBD1. Trimming removed 0 bases from V and 7 bases from J; junction bases left unmatched: 7. There are 16 residues in the CDR3. Germline V gene data show CDR1 as SGHRS and CDR2 as YFSETQ. CDR3 sequence reads: CASSLGQGKNNSPLHF. Written as DNA, the CDR3 is TGCGCCAGCAGCTTGGGACAGGGAAAAAACAATTCACCCCTCCACTTT.

The V and J genes are TRBV5-6 and TRBJ2-7; 9 bases fit TRBD1. Unmatched junction bases numbered 12, after V lost 0 bases and J lost 5 bases. The CDR3 sequence is 17 residues long. CDR1 and CDR2 (germline): SGHDT, YYEEEE. CDR3 bases: TGTGCCAGCAGCTTGGTGGCCAACAGGGGGCAAAGGAACGAGCAGTACTTC. Its translation is CASSLVANRGQRNEQYF.